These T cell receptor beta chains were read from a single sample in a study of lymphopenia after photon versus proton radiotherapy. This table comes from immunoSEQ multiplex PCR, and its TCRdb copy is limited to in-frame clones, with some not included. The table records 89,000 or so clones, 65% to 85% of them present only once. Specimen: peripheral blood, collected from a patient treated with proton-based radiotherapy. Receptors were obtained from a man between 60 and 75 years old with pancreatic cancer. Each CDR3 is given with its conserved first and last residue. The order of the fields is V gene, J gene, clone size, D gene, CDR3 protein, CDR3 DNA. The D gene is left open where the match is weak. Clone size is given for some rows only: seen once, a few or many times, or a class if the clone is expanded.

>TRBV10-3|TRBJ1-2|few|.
CAISESRGSGYTF
TGTGCCATCAGTGAGTCGAGAGGGAGTGGCTACACCTTC
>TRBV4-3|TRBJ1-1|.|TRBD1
CASSLRTGQQDEAFF
TGCGCCAGCAGCCTGCGGACAGGGCAACAGGATGAAGCTTTCTTT
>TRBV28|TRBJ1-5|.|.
CASTPGGGARQPQHF
TGTGCCAGCACCCCTGGCGGAGGGGCTCGGCAGCCCCAGCATTTT
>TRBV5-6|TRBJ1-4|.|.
CASSRRAGRLEKLFF
TGTGCCAGCAGCCGTCGGGCAGGGAGATTAGAAAAACTGTTTTTT
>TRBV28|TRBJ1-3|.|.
CASSFPGRLLSGNTIYF
TGTGCCAGCAGTTTTCCCGGCCGGCTGCTCTCTGGAAACACCATATATTTT
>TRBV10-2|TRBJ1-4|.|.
CASSERGPGWFTTNEKLFF
TGCGCCAGCAGTGAGAGAGGGCCTGGATGGTTTACAACTAATGAAAAACTGTTTTTT
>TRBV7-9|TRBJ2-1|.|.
CASSLGFPNEQFF
TGTGCCAGCAGCTTAGGTTTCCCTAATGAGCAGTTCTTC
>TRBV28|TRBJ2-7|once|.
CASSLPPNRELYEQYF
TGTGCCAGCAGTTTACCCCCAAACAGGGAACTCTACGAGCAGTACTTC
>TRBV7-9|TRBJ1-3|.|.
CASSLATFSGNTIYF
TGTGCCAGCAGCTTAGCGACCTTCTCTGGAAACACCATATATTTT
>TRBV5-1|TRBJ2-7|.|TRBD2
CASSLDSGTSYEQYF
TGCGCCAGCAGCTTGGATAGCGGGACCTCCTACGAGCAGTACTTC
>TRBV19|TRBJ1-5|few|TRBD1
CASSRFRGEQPQHF
TGTGCCAGTAGTAGGTTCAGGGGGGAACAGCCCCAGCATTTT
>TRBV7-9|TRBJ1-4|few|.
CASSSRDTNEKLFF
TGTGCCAGCAGCTCACGGGACACCAATGAAAAACTGTTTTTT
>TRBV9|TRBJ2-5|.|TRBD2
CASSPSGGSQETQYF
TGTGCCAGCAGTCCTTCCGGCGGGAGCCAAGAGACCCAGTACTTC
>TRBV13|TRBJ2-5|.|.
CASSYPGRKTQYF
TGTGCCAGCAGCTACCCCGGCCGGAAGACCCAGTACTTC
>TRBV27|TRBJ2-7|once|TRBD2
CASSLSSEGLAGRGEQYF
TGTGCCAGCAGTTTATCGTCGGAAGGACTAGCGGGAAGGGGCGAGCAGTACTTC
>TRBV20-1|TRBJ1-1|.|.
CSGKGIQGAFF
TGCAGTGGAAAGGGGATCCAGGGAGCTTTCTTT
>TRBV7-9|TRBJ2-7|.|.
CASSLESSGQYF
TGTGCCAGCAGCTTAGAAAGCTCAGGGCAGTACTTC
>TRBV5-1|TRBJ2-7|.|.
CASSPRRAVGGEQYF
TGCGCCAGCAGCCCGAGAAGGGCGGTCGGGGGTGAGCAGTACTTC
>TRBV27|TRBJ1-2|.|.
CASSGVGPRGYTF
TGTGCCAGCAGTGGAGTAGGACCGAGAGGCTACACCTTC
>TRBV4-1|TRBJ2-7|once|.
CASSQPGGRGGSYEQYF
TGCGCCAGCAGCCAGCCGGGCGGCAGGGGGGGTTCCTACGAGCAGTACTTC
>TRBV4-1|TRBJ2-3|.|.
CASSLGNTDTQYF
TGCGCCAGCAGCCTAGGGAACACAGATACGCAGTATTTT
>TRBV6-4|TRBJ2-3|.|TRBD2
CASSERGLAGATQYF
TGTGCCAGCAGTGAACGAGGACTAGCGGGAGCTACGCAGTATTTT
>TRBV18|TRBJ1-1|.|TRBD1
CASSPSGQGEAFF
TGTGCCAGCTCACCAAGCGGACAGGGCGAAGCTTTCTTT
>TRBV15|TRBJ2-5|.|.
CATSRDGAVQETQYF
TGTGCCACCAGCAGAGATGGGGCAGTACAAGAGACCCAGTACTTC
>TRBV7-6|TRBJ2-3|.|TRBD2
CASSLGGSGIRSDTQYF
TGTGCCAGCAGCTTAGGAGGGAGCGGGATAAGGTCAGATACGCAGTATTTT
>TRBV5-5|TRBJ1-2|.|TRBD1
CASSLVGGQGTDTF
TGTGCCAGCAGCTTGGTAGGGGGACAGGGGACGGACACCTTC
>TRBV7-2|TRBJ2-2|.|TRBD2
CASSLLGAGVNTGELFF
TGTGCCAGCAGCCTCTTAGGAGCGGGGGTGAACACCGGGGAGCTGTTTTTT
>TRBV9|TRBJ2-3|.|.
CASSIRLTSTDTQYF
TGTGCCAGCAGCATCAGACTAACTAGCACAGATACGCAGTATTTT
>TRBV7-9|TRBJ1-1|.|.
CASSARDTEAFF
TGTGCCAGCAGCGCACGGGACACTGAAGCTTTCTTT
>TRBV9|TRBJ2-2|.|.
CASSPGAGLNTGELFF
TGTGCCAGCAGTCCGGGGGCGGGATTGAACACCGGGGAGCTGTTTTTT
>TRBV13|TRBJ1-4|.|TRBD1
CASSSRTGSNEKLFF
TGTGCCAGCAGCTCCCGGACAGGCTCTAATGAAAAACTGTTTTTT
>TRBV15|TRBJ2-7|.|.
CATSRNGFYEQYF
TGTGCCACCAGCAGAAACGGATTCTACGAGCAGTACTTC
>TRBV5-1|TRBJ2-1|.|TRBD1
CASSSRQGVNEQFF
TGCGCCAGCAGCTCCCGGCAGGGGGTTAATGAGCAGTTCTTC
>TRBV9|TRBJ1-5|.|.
CASSATGQNQPQHF
TGTGCCAGCAGCGCGACCGGCCAAAATCAGCCCCAGCATTTT
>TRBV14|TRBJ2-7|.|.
CASALGYEQYF
TGTGCCAGCGCATTGGGGTACGAGCAGTACTTC
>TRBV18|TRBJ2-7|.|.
CASSPRLTYEQYF
TGTGCCAGCTCACCCCGGCTAACCTACGAGCAGTACTTC
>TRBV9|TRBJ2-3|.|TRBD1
CASTPGQGIDTQYF
TGTGCCAGCACCCCCGGACAGGGGATTGATACGCAGTATTTT
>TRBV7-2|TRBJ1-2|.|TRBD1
CASSPSGQANYGYTF
TGTGCCAGCAGCCCCTCCGGACAGGCTAACTATGGCTACACCTTC
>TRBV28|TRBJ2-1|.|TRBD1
CASSLSGQGVNSGRPTYNEQFF
TGTGCCAGCAGTTTATCGGGACAGGGGGTTAACAGCGGGAGGCCGACCTACAATGAGCAGTTCTTC
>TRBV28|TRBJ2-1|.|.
CASSRFGSYNEQFF
TGTGCCAGCAGCCGATTTGGATCCTACAATGAGCAGTTCTTC
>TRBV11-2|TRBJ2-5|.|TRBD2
CASSEYPGLAGTGTQYF
TGTGCCAGCAGCGAATACCCGGGACTAGCGGGAACGGGGACCCAGTACTTC
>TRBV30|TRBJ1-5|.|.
CAWHGGGKNQPQHF
TGTGCCTGGCATGGGGGAGGGAAGAATCAGCCCCAGCATTTT
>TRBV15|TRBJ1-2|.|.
CATSRVRGEAYGYTF
TGTGCCACCAGCAGAGTACGCGGAGAGGCCTATGGCTACACCTTC
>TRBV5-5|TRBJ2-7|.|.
CASSWIKALSYEQYF
TGTGCCAGCAGCTGGATAAAGGCCCTCTCCTACGAGCAGTACTTC
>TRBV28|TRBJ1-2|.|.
CASSLGPNYGYTF
TGTGCCAGCAGTTTAGGACCGAACTATGGCTACACCTTC
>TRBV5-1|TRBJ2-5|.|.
CASSLGLAKETQYF
TGCGCCAGCAGCTTGGGTCTAGCGAAAGAGACCCAGTACTTC
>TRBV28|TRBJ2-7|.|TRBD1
CASSGRTGPPYEQYF
TGTGCCAGCAGTGGGCGGACAGGTCCCCCCTACGAGCAGTACTTC
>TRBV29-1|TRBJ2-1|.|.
CSVGERRTDYNEQFF
TGCAGCGTTGGAGAGAGGAGGACTGATTACAATGAGCAGTTCTTC
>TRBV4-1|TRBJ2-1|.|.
CASSQLPGALYNEQFF
TGCGCCAGCAGCCAACTTCCTGGAGCTTTGTACAATGAGCAGTTCTTC
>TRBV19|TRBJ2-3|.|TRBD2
CASGTSGRAGTDTQYF
TGTGCCAGTGGGACTAGCGGGAGGGCTGGCACAGATACGCAGTATTTT
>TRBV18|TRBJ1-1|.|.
CASSLEAGRVNTEAFF
TGTGCCAGCTCACTCGAGGCGGGACGGGTGAACACTGAAGCTTTCTTT
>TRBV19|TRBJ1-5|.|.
CASRLFNQPQHF
TGTGCCAGTAGACTATTCAATCAGCCCCAGCATTTT
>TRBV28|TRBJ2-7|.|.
CASNGTPNTYEQYF
TGTGCCAGCAATGGGACACCGAATACCTACGAGCAGTACTTC
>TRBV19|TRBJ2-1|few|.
CASSLAAFNEQFF
TGTGCCAGTAGTTTGGCAGCTTTCAATGAGCAGTTCTTC
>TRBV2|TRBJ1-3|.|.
CASRLGGAGNTIYF
TGTGCCAGCAGGCTGGGGGGGGCCGGAAACACCATATATTTT
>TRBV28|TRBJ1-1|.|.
CASSLPGRGAFF
TGTGCCAGCAGTTTACCAGGGAGAGGAGCTTTCTTT
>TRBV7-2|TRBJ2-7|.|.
CASSLGVNYEQYF
TGTGCCAGCAGCTTAGGGGTCAACTACGAGCAGTACTTC